The present T cell receptor beta chain was sequenced within a study of monozygotic twins with inflammatory bowel disease. TCRdb re-called the 5' RACE reads; every CDR3 protein appears as one record, without DNA. Its clone listing holds approximately 45,000 distinct CDR3 sequences. This CDR3 is 14 amino acids long. CDR1 DFQATT and CDR2 SNEGSKA come from the germline V gene (reference sequence). This clonotype was sampled from a human donor with ulcerative colitis or Crohn's disease, or a healthy co-twin of an affected twin (not recorded which). Sequences were obtained from blood. This chain joins TRBV20-1 and TRBJ2-1; lacking DNA, the TRBD2 call made by TCRdb goes unchecked. CDR3 region: CSARGLAGANEQFF.